This TCR beta chain was recovered during a study of blood T cell repertoires in COVID-19. The method was immunoSEQ multiplex PCR; TCRdb's version includes in-frame clones alone and lacks a portion of them. Among approximately 280,000 clones listed, approximately 90% were seen once. The V and J ends lost 4 bases and 5 bases, in that order; junction bases with no gene match: 14. This CDR3 contains 16 residues. Germline V gives CDR1 LGHDT, CDR2 YNNKEL (reference sequence). The receptor was derived from a man aged 40-55 years with acute or convalescent COVID-19. Material for sequencing was peripheral blood. This chain links TRBV3-1 (or the pseudogene TRBV3-2) with TRBJ2-7, with TRBD1 identical over 7 bases. As DNA, the CDR3 is TGTGCCAGCAGCCCCGGGTTAGACAGGGTGATTCACGAGCAGTACTTC. Its protein product is CASSPGLDRVIHEQYF.